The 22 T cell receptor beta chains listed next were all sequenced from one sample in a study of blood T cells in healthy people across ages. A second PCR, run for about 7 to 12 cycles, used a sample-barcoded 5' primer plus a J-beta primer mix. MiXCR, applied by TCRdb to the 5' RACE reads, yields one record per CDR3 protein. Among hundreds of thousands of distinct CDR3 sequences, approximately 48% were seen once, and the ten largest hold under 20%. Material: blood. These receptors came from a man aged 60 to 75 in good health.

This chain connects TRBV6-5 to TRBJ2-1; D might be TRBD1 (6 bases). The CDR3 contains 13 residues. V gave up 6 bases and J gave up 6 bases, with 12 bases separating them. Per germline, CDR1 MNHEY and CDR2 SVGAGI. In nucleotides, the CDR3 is TGTGCCAGCAGAGTGGACAGATTCAATGAGCAGTTCTTC. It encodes CASRVDRFNEQFF.

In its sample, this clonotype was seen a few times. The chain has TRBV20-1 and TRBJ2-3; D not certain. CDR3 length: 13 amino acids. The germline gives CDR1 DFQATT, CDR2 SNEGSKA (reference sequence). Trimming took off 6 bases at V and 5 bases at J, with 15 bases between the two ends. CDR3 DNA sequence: TGCAGTGCAACCCGACCAACGGGAGATACGCAGTATTTT. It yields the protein CSATRPTGDTQYF.

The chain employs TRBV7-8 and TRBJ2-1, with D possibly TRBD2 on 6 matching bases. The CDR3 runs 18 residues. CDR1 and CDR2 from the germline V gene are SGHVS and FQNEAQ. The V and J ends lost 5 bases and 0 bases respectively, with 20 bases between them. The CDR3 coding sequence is TGTGCCAGCAGCAGACGGTCGGAGGGCCCTAGCTCCTACAATGAGCAGTTCTTC. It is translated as CASSRRSEGPSSYNEQFF.

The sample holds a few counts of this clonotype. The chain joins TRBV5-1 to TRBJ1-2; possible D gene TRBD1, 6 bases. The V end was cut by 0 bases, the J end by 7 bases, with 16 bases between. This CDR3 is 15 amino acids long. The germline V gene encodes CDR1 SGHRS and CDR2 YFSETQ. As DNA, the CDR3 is TGCGCCAGCAGCTTGGCGACAGGTTACCAGGGTGGCTACACCTTC. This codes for CASSLATGYQGGYTF.

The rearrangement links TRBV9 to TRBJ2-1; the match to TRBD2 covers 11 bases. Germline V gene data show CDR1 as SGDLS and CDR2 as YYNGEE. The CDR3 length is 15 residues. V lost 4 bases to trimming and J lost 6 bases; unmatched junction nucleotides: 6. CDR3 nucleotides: TGTGCCAGCAGCCCTTGGACTAGCGGGTTCAATGAGCAGTTCTTC. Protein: CASSPWTSGFNEQFF.

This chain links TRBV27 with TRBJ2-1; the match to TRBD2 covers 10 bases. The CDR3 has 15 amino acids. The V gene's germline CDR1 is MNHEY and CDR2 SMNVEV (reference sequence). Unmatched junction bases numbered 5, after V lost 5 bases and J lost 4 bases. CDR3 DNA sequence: TGTGCCAGCAGTAATAGCGGGGGGCGTTACAATGAGCAGTTCTTC. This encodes CASSNSGGRYNEQFF.

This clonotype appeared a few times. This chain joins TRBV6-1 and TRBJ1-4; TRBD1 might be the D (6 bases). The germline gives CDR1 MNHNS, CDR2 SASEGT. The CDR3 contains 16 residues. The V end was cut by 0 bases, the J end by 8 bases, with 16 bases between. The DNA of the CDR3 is TGTGCCAGCAGTGAAGCGGGGGCCCCGGGTCGGGAAAAACTGTTTTTT. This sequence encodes CASSEAGAPGREKLFF.

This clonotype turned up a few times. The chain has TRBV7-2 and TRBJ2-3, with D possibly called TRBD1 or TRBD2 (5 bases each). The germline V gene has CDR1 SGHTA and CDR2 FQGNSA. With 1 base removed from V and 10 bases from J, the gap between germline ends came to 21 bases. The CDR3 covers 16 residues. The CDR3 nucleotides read TGTGCCAGCAGCTTAGGAACCGGGGCCTCCGGGGTTGCGCAGTATTTT. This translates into CASSLGTGASGVAQYF.

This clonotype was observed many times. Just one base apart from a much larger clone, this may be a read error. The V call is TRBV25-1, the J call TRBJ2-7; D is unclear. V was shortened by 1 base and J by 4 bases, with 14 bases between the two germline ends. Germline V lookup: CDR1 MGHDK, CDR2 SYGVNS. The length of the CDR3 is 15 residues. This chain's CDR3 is CASSELAQPPYEQYF. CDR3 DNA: TGTGCCAGCAGTGAATTGGCACAGCCTCCGTACGAGCAGTACTTC.

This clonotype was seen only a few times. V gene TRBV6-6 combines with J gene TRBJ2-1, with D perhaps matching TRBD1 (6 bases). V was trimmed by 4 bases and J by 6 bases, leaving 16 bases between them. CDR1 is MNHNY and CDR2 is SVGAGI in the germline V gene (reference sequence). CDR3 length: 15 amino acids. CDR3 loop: CASSSATGFSNEQFF. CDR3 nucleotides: TGTGCCAGCAGTTCAGCAACAGGGTTTAGCAATGAGCAGTTCTTC.

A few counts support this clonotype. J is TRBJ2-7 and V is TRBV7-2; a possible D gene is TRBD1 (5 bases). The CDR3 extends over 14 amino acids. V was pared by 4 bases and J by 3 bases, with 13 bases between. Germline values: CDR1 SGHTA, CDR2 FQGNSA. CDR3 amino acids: CASSSRATSYEQYF. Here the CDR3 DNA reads TGTGCCAGCAGCTCCAGGGCCACCAGCTACGAGCAGTACTTC. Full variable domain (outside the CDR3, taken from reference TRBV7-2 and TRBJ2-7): GAGVSQSPSNKVTEKGKDVELRCDPISGHTALYWYRQSLGQGLEFLIYFQGNSAPDKSGLPSDRFSAERTGGSVSTLTIQRTQQEDSAVYLCASSSRATSYEQYFGPGTRLTVT.

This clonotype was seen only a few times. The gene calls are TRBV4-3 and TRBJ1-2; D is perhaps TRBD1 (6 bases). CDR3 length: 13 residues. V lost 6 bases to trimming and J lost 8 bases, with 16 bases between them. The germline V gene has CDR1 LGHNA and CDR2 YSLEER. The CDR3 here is CASSRQDSRGYTF. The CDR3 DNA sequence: TGCGCCAGCAGTCGACAGGACTCTCGGGGCTACACCTTC.

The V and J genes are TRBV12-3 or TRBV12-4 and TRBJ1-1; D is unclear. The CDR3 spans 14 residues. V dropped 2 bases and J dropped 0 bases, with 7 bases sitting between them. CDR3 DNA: TGTGCCAGCAGTTTAAGAGAGTTGAACACTGAAGCTTTCTTT. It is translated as CASSLRELNTEAFF.

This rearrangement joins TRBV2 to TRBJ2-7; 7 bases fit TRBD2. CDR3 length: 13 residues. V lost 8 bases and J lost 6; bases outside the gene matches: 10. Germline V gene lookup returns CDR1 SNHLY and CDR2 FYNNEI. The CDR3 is CASCLAEPLEQYF. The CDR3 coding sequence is TGTGCCAGCTGTCTAGCGGAGCCGCTCGAGCAGTACTTC.

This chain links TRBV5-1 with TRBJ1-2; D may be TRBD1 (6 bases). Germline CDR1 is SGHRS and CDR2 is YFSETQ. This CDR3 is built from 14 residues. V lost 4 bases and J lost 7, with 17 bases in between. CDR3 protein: CASSPGTKQGGYTF. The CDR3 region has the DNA TGCGCCAGCAGCCCGGGAACCAAACAGGGTGGCTACACCTTC.

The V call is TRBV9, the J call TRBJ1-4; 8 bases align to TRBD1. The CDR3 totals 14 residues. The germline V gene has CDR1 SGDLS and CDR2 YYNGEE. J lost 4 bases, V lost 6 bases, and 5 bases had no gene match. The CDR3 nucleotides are TGTGCCAGCATGAAGGGACAGGTTAATGAAAAACTGTTTTTT. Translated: CASMKGQVNEKLFF.

CDR3 sequence reads: CANSTFYRDSNQPQHF. CDR3 in DNA: TGTGCCAACAGTACTTTTTACAGGGATAGCAATCAGCCCCAGCATTTT. The rearrangement uses TRBV7-9 and TRBJ1-5; maybe TRBD1 (6 bases). The CDR3 is made up of 16 amino acids. V lost 10 bases and J 0 bases, leaving 19 bases between the germline ends. Germline V gene sequence: CDR1 SEHNR, CDR2 FQNEAQ (reference sequence). Full variable domain (missing parts from reference TRBV7-9 and TRBJ1-5): DTGVSQNPRHKITKRGQNVTFRCDPISEHNRLYWYRQTLGQGPEFLTYFQNEAQLEKSRLLSDRFSAERPKGSFSTLEIQRTEQGDSAMYLCANSTFYRDSNQPQHFGDGTRLSIL.

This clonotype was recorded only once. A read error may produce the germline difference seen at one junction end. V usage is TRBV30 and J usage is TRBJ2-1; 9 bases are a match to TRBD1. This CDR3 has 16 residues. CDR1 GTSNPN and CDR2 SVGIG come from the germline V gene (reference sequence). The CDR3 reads CTWRTAGTGLYNEQFF. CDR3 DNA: TGTACCTGGAGGACCGCTGGGACAGGGCTTTACAATGAGCAGTTCTTC. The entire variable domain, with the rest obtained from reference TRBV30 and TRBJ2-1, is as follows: SQTIHQWPATLVQPVGSPLSLECTVEGTSNPNLYWYRQAAGRGLQLLFYSVGIGQISSEVPQNLSASRPQDRQFILSSKKLLLSDSGFYLCTWRTAGTGLYNEQFFGPGTRLTVL.

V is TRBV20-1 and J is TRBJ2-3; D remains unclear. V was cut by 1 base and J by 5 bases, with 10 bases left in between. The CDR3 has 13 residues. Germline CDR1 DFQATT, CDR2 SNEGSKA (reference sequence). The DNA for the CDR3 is TGCAGTGCTAGAGCGGTTTCGAGAGATACGCAGTATTTT. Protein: CSARAVSRDTQYF.

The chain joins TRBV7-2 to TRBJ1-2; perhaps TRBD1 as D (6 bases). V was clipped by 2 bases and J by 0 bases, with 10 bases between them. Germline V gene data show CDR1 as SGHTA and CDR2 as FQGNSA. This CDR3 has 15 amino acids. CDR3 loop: CASSLIQGTNYGYTF. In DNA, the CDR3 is TGTGCCAGCAGCTTAATACAGGGAACTAACTATGGCTACACCTTC.

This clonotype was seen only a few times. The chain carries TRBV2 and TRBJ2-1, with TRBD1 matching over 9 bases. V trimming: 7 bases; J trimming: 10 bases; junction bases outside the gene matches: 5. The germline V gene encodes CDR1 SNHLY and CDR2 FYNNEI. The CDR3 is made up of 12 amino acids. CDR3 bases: TGTGCCAGCACGGACAGGGGACTGGAGCAGTTCTTC. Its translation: CASTDRGLEQFF.

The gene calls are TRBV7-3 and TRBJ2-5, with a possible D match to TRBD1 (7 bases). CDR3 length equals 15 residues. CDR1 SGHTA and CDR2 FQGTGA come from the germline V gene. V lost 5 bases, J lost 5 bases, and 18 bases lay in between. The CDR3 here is CASSEQGRLPETQYF. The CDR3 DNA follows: TGTGCCAGCAGCGAACAGGGGAGGCTTCCCGAGACCCAGTACTTC.